The T cell receptor beta chain under discussion was sequenced for a study of T cell repertoires in cytomegalovirus infection. Overall study: CMV epitopes in the study were HLA-C-restricted (recently identified) and HLA-B-restricted (well studied). Both CMV infection and a matching HLA type were indicated by public TCR beta signatures. Study results and limitations: Clonotype analysis showed dominance of the ex vivo response by HLA-C-restricted CMV-specific TCR beta clonotypes. Public TCR beta family frequency separated CMV-and-HLA carriers, including in an independent cohort.

V was cut by 6 bases and J by 6 bases, with 16 bases left in between. The CDR3 runs to 14 residues. Germline V gives CDR1 SNHLY, CDR2 FYNNEI. In the case of this clonotype: The antigen remains unidentified.

Each CDR3 protein gets one entry after TCRdb re-called the reads with MiXCR. The table has some 920,000 distinct CDR3 sequences, roughly a third seen once. The material was cultured CD8+ T cells from PBMCs, obtained from culture after CMV antigen stimulation. The rearrangement links TRBV2 to TRBJ2-3; tentative D call: TRBD2 (7 bases). The receptor comes from a human donor in good health (CMV status not recorded). Some clones in this sample may be carry-over from other donors' samples. The chain's CDR3 is CASRGIAGADTQYF. CDR3 sequence (DNA): TGTGCCAGCAGGGGAATTGCGGGGGCCGATACGCAGTATTTT.